A single sample gave rise to the 30 T cell receptor beta chains below, sequenced in a study of cytomegalovirus exposure and HLA in healthy donors. The primer mix had 60 Vbeta and 13 Jbeta primers. The protocol was immunoSEQ multiplex PCR, while the TCRdb copy is restricted to in-frame clones and leaves out a portion. The profile shows approximately 69,000 clones, roughly 74% of them singletons. The sequencing sample was made of PBMCs. Receptors were obtained from a woman in her twenties or thirties in good health and CMV-seropositive.

The gene calls are TRBV28 and TRBJ2-7; D perhaps matches TRBD2 (5 bases). Trimming took off 8 bases at V and 2 bases at J, with 10 bases between the two ends. Germline V gives CDR1 MDHEN, CDR2 SYDVKM. This CDR3 comprises 12 residues. The CDR3 DNA sequence: TGTGCCAGCGGGAGAAGCACCTACGAGCAGTACTTC. This sequence encodes CASGRSTYEQYF.

Notes on this clone: One junction end disagrees with the germline gene, perhaps due to a read error. V usage is TRBV7-8 and J usage is TRBJ2-5, with a tentative D call TRBD1 (6 bases). The CDR3 runs 15 residues. Germline-derived CDR1 and CDR2 are SGHVS and FQNEAQ. The CDR3 reads CASSLALSGEETQYF. In DNA, the CDR3 is TGTGCCAGCAGCCTAGCCTTGTCAGGGGAAGAGACCCAGTACTTC.

This clone occurred a few times. The genes are TRBV9 and TRBJ1-1; TRBD1 aligns across 7 bases. Germline CDR1 SGDLS, CDR2 YYNGEE. Trimming cost V 3 bases and J 5 bases; bases outside gene matches: 7. This CDR3 comprises 14 residues. The CDR3 reads CASSGGQRETEAFF. The CDR3 coding sequence is TGTGCCAGCAGCGGGGGACAGAGGGAGACTGAAGCTTTCTTT. Full variable domain (rest looked up from reference TRBV9 and TRBJ1-1): DSGVTQTPKHLITATGQRVTLRCSPRSGDLSVYWYQQSLDQGLQFLIQYYNGEERAKGNILERFSAQQFPDLHSELNLSSLELGDSALYFCASSGGQRETEAFFGQGTRLTVV.

CDR3 sequence: CSGSLGDRLQDEQYF. DNA for the CDR3: TGCAGCGGGTCCCTGGGGGACAGACTTCAGGACGAGCAGTACTTC. The V and J genes are TRBV29-1 and TRBJ2-7; 7 bases fit TRBD1. Germline CDR1 and CDR2: SQVTM and ANQGSEA. CDR3 length equals 15 residues. The J segment lost 5 bases and the V segment lost 7 bases, leaving 17 bases of the junction unmatched.

The rearrangement uses TRBV18 and TRBJ1-1; the D is unclear. The CDR3 length is 14 residues. Per germline, CDR1 KGHSH and CDR2 LQKENI. Between the trimmed V and J ends, which lost 4 bases and 1 base, there was a span of 10 bases. The CDR3 sequence: CASSLTEGNTEAFF. DNA for the CDR3: TGTGCCAGCTCACTGACTGAGGGGAACACTGAAGCTTTCTTT. The full variable domain, rest sourced from reference TRBV18 and TRBJ1-1, is NAGVMQNPRHLVRRRGQEARLRCSPMKGHSHVYWYRQLPEEGLKFMVYLQKENIIDESGMPKERFSAEFPKEGPSILRIQQVVRGDSAAYFCASSLTEGNTEAFFGQGTRLTVV.

CDR3 residues: CAWSANRGRSVRQYF. CDR3 bases: TGTGCCTGGAGTGCAAACAGGGGGCGTTCTGTAAGGCAGTACTTC. The chain links TRBV30 to TRBJ2-7; 9 nucleotides agree with TRBD1. V was pared by 1 base and J by 9 bases, with 13 bases of the junction left unmatched. CDR1 and CDR2 (germline): GTSNPN, SVGIG (reference sequence). The CDR3 is 15 residues long.

V is TRBV29-1 and J is TRBJ1-1, with 11 positions matching TRBD1. The CDR3 length is 13 residues. The germline V gene has CDR1 SQVTM and CDR2 ANQGSEA. Trimming at V came to 4 bases and at J to 5 bases, leaving 3 bases not matched to a gene. The CDR3 nucleotides are TGCAGCGTTGGGGACAGGGGGAGAACTGAAGCTTTCTTT. It yields the protein CSVGDRGRTEAFF.

V usage is TRBV6-5 and J usage is TRBJ2-2; TRBD1 is a possible D gene (6 bases). Germline assignment: CDR1 MNHEY and CDR2 SVGAGI. V lost 2 bases, J lost 8 bases, and 12 bases lay in between. This CDR3 is 14 amino acids long. The CDR3 bases are TGTGCCAGCAGTTACGTTCAGGGGAGAGGGGAGCTGTTTTTT. Translating gives CASSYVQGRGELFF.

The chain links TRBV28 to TRBJ2-2; the D gene is possibly TRBD1 (6 bases). With 6 bases removed from V and 4 bases from J, the gap between germline ends came to 15 bases. CDR3 length equals 15 residues. From germline, CDR1 is MDHEN and CDR2 SYDVKM. The CDR3 DNA follows: TGTGCCAGCAGCCCGCGGACAGCACTCACCGGGGAGCTGTTTTTT. Protein product: CASSPRTALTGELFF.

V usage is TRBV10-2 and J usage is TRBJ2-2; D might be TRBD1 (6 bases). V was shortened by 3 bases and J by 0 bases, with 8 bases between the two germline ends. In germline, CDR1 is WSHSY, CDR2 SAAADI. The CDR3 length is 15 residues. The CDR3 DNA reads TGCGCCAGCAGTGACAACAGGGCGAACACCGGGGAGCTGTTTTTT. Its protein product is CASSDNRANTGELFF.

This rearrangement joins TRBV30 to TRBJ2-2; weak D call: TRBD1 (5 bases). Germline loops: CDR1 GTSNPN, CDR2 SVGIG (reference sequence). The V end lost 3 bases, the J end lost 7 bases, and 15 bases lay between the germline ends. The CDR3 totals 14 residues. CDR3 loop: CAWRSQGFGGELFF. The CDR3 DNA follows: TGTGCCTGGAGATCCCAGGGCTTCGGCGGGGAGCTGTTTTTT.

This CDR3 is CASSEGTGRSYEQYF. DNA for the CDR3: TGTGCCAGCAGCGAGGGGACAGGCCGCTCCTACGAGCAGTACTTC. This chain uses TRBV2 with TRBJ2-7, with 8 bases aligning to TRBD1. There are 15 residues in the CDR3. Trimming cost V 6 bases and J 0 bases; bases outside gene matches: 7. Germline lookup yields CDR1 SNHLY and CDR2 FYNNEI.

CDR3 in DNA: TGTGCCAGCAGGGGAACAGGGCTCACTGAAGCTTTCTTT. It translates to CASRGTGLTEAFF. V gene TRBV14 combines with J gene TRBJ1-1; TRBD1 might be the D (6 bases). The germline V gene encodes CDR1 SGHDN and CDR2 FVKESK. This CDR3 comprises 13 residues. Deletions cut 6 bases from V and 4 bases from J, with 12 bases between.

This clone has a handful of counts. The chain carries TRBV16 and TRBJ1-5; no reliable D call. V was clipped by 0 bases and J by 8 bases, with 11 bases between them. The germline CDR1 and CDR2 sequences are KGHSY and FQNENV. The CDR3 runs 14 residues. In nucleotides, the CDR3 is TGTGCCAGCAGCCAATCGAGCGTGATCGAGCCCCAGCATTTT. Its translation: CASSQSSVIEPQHF.

The V gene is TRBV6-1, the J gene TRBJ1-5, with D unresolved. Germline V CDR1 and CDR2: MNHNS, SASEGT. This CDR3 contains 14 residues. With 1 base removed from V and 4 bases from J, the gap between germline ends came to 8 bases. CDR3 nucleotide sequence: TGTGCCAGCAGTGAAGGACGGGTAAATCAGCCCCAGCATTTT. Amino acids: CASSEGRVNQPQHF.

The V gene is TRBV29-1, the J gene TRBJ2-7; D may be TRBD2 (5 bases). The V gene lost 4 bases and the J gene lost 5 bases, with 9 bases spanning the gap. Germline V gives CDR1 SQVTM, CDR2 ANQGSEA. This CDR3 has 11 residues. The CDR3 loop reads CSVAGIHEQYF. In nucleotides, the CDR3 is TGCAGCGTTGCGGGGATCCACGAGCAGTACTTC.

The V and J genes are TRBV29-1 and TRBJ1-4, with 9 bases aligning to TRBD1. Losses at the gene ends were 6 bases for V and 14 bases for J; bases not matched to a gene: 7. The CDR3 is 11 residues long. CDR1 and CDR2 from the germline V gene are SQVTM and ANQGSEA. CDR3 DNA sequence: TGCAGCGTCCCACAGGGGGCAGGGCTGTTTTTT. This encodes CSVPQGAGLFF.

The CDR3 sequence is CASSISGRAHTQYF. DNA of the CDR3: TGTGCCAGCAGCATTAGCGGGAGAGCTCATACGCAGTATTTT. The chain recombines TRBV11-2 with TRBJ2-3; 9 bases are shared with TRBD2. Losses at the gene ends were 5 bases for V and 7 bases for J; bases not matched to a gene: 7. The CDR3 runs 14 residues. Germline CDR1 reads SGHAT; CDR2 reads FQNNGV.

The chain joins TRBV4-1 to TRBJ1-2, with D possibly being TRBD1 (6 bases). V was trimmed by 4 bases and J by 4 bases, leaving 16 bases between them. This CDR3 has 15 residues. Germline CDR1 is MGHRA and CDR2 is YSYEKL. CDR3 in DNA: TGCGCCAGCAGCCTCCAACCTTCACAGGGCTATGGCTACACCTTC. This encodes CASSLQPSQGYGYTF.

The J gene is TRBJ2-1, the V gene TRBV2; TRBD1 agrees at 9 bases. The length of the CDR3 is 16 residues. V was clipped by 2 bases and J by 4 bases; unmatched bases: 6. CDR1 and CDR2 from the germline V gene are SNHLY and FYNNEI. In DNA, the CDR3 is TGTGCCAGCAGTGAAAGGGACAGGGTTACGTACAATGAGCAGTTCTTC. Translation gives CASSERDRVTYNEQFF. The complete variable domain, with remaining parts taken from reference TRBV2 and TRBJ2-1, reads EPEVTQTPSHQVTQMGQEVILRCVPISNHLYFYWYRQILGQKVEFLVSFYNNEISEKSEIFDDQFSVERPDGSNFTLKIRSTKLEDSAMYFCASSERDRVTYNEQFFGPGTRLTVL.

This chain links TRBV4-1 with TRBJ1-2; 8 nucleotides agree with TRBD1. The V gene's germline CDR1 is MGHRA and CDR2 YSYEKL. The CDR3 runs 15 residues. Trimming cost V 1 base and J 3 bases; bases outside gene matches: 4. The CDR3 spells CASSQVATGDYGYTF. Here the CDR3 DNA reads TGCGCCAGCAGCCAAGTCGCGACAGGGGACTATGGCTACACCTTC.

About this clone itself: One end of the junction is discordant with germline, which a read error may explain. The CDR3 loop reads CASSKVAGGPETQYF. DNA of the CDR3: TGTGCTAGCAGCAAGGTAGCGGGAGGGCCAGAGACCCAGTACTTC. The chain couples TRBV7-7 to TRBJ2-5; 11 bases are shared with TRBD2. The CDR3 length is 15 residues. Germline CDR1 SSHAT, CDR2 FNYEAQ (reference sequence). Supplemented by reference TRBV7-7 and TRBJ2-5, the full variable domain reads GAGVSQSPRYKVTKRGQDVTLRCDPISSHATLYWYQQALGQGPEFLTYFNYEAQPDKSGLPSDRFSAERPEGSISTLTIQRTEQRDSAMYRCASSKVAGGPETQYFGPGTRLLVL.

This chain joins TRBV7-9 and TRBJ2-1, with 13 nucleotides matching TRBD2. This CDR3 contains 17 residues. Germline values: CDR1 SEHNR, CDR2 FQNEAQ (reference sequence). V trimming: 3 bases; J trimming: 9 bases; junction bases outside the gene matches: 11. The chain's CDR3 is CASSFRRGLAGVSEQFF. CDR3 coding DNA: TGTGCCAGCAGCTTCCGCCGAGGACTAGCGGGAGTAAGTGAGCAGTTCTTC.

The rearrangement links TRBV5-1 to TRBJ2-6, with 7 bases that match TRBD1. This CDR3 region has 13 residues. Unmatched junction bases numbered 8, after V lost 5 bases and J lost 12 bases. Germline assignment: CDR1 SGHRS and CDR2 YFSETQ. The CDR3 spells CASSIGDRAVLTF. In DNA form, the CDR3 reads TGCGCCAGCAGTATTGGTGACAGGGCCGTCCTGACTTTC.

The chain is built from TRBV28 and TRBJ2-2; 8 bases fit TRBD2. Germline loops: CDR1 MDHEN, CDR2 SYDVKM. The V segment lost 7 bases and the J segment 1 base; nucleotides outside the gene matches: 8. This CDR3 is 16 amino acids long. Here the CDR3 reads CASIGGGRLNTGELFF. The CDR3 DNA follows: TGTGCCAGCATAGGAGGCGGGAGGCTGAACACCGGGGAGCTGTTTTTT.

This chain uses TRBV5-1 with TRBJ2-2; 11 bases map to TRBD2. Looked up from germline, CDR1 is SGHRS and CDR2 is YFSETQ. The junction had 2 bases not matched to a gene; V was cut back by 4 bases and J by 3 bases. The length of the CDR3 is 15 residues. The CDR3 spells CASSQGLADTGELFF. In DNA form, the CDR3 reads TGCGCCAGCAGCCAGGGACTAGCGGACACCGGGGAGCTGTTTTTT.

This clone was seen a handful of times. This sequence joins TRBV28 and TRBJ1-5; D is perhaps TRBD1 (6 bases). The CDR3 totals 16 residues. In germline, CDR1 is MDHEN, CDR2 SYDVKM. Trimming removed 3 bases at V and 3 bases at J, with 15 bases between. DNA of the CDR3: TGTGCCAGCAGTTTTGTATACAGGGCGAACAATCAGCCCCAGCATTTT. It codes for CASSFVYRANNQPQHF. The full variable domain, in which reference TRBV28 and TRBJ1-5 provide the parts outside the CDR3, is DVKVTQSSRYLVKRTGEKVFLECVQDMDHENMFWYRQDPGLGLRLIYFSYDVKMKEKGDIPEGYSVSREKKERFSLILESASTNQTSMYLCASSFVYRANNQPQHFGDGTRLSIL.

V is TRBV7-2 and J is TRBJ2-5, with D hard to call. Per germline, CDR1 SGHTA and CDR2 FQGNSA. There are 13 residues in the CDR3. V lost 3 bases, J lost 4 bases, and 9 bases lay in between. The chain's CDR3 is CASSLKARETQYF. CDR3 sequence (DNA): TGTGCCAGCAGCTTGAAAGCGAGAGAGACCCAGTACTTC.

The sample holds one count of this clone. The chain carries TRBV5-8 and TRBJ1-1; no clear D gene. Per germline, CDR1 SGHTS and CDR2 YDEGEE. This CDR3 contains 12 residues. Trimming removed 0 bases from V and 9 bases from J, with 9 bases in between. The CDR3 DNA sequence: TGTGCCAGCAGCTTGGTAGGACTAAAAGCTTTCTTT. Translation: CASSLVGLKAFF.

This sequence joins TRBV4-3 and TRBJ1-4; D is perhaps TRBD1 (5 bases). Trimming removed 0 bases from V and 0 bases from J, with 14 bases in between. The germline V gene encodes CDR1 LGHNA and CDR2 YSLEER. The CDR3 is made up of 18 amino acids. The CDR3 sequence is CASSQDRSGLSTNEKLFF. The CDR3, as DNA: TGCGCCAGCAGCCAAGATCGTTCAGGGCTCTCAACTAATGAAAAACTGTTTTTT.